This is a list of T cell receptor beta chains from one sample in a study of blood T cells in healthy people across ages. TCRdb independently ran MiXCR on the 5' RACE reads; one entry per CDR3 protein. Here the sample spans about 1.8 million distinct CDR3 sequences, around half being singletons. The sequenced sample was blood. The receptors shown here come from a woman aged 35 to 49 in good health. CDR3s include the opening cysteine and the closing phenylalanine or tryptophan. Each record gives: J gene, V gene, CDR3 protein.

TRBJ2-4 TRBV4-3 CASSQDPSGALANNEQYF
TRBJ1-4 TRBV4-1 CASSHGTYNEKLFF
TRBJ1-4 TRBV29-1 CSVGQGAFEKLFF
TRBJ2-7 TRBV27 CASSLNGETYEQYF
TRBJ2-7 TRBV7-7 CASSLSPAYEQYF
TRBJ2-5 TRBV4-2 CASSQRQEETQYF
TRBJ2-5 TRBV5-1 CASRMVAGQETQYF
TRBJ2-1 TRBV20-1 CSAPPPPDNEQFF
TRBJ2-5 TRBV5-1 CASRKTTSQAVETQYF
TRBJ2-3 TRBV28 CASSPSGLSPDTQYF
TRBJ2-6 TRBV5-8 CASSLGADRGSGANVLTF
TRBJ2-5 TRBV29-1 CSVAVDRQETQYF
TRBJ2-7 TRBV7-9 CASSAFGGPSYEQYF
TRBJ2-1 TRBV2 CASSQTSTNEQFF
TRBJ1-4 TRBV28 CASSLRGGLKGKLFF